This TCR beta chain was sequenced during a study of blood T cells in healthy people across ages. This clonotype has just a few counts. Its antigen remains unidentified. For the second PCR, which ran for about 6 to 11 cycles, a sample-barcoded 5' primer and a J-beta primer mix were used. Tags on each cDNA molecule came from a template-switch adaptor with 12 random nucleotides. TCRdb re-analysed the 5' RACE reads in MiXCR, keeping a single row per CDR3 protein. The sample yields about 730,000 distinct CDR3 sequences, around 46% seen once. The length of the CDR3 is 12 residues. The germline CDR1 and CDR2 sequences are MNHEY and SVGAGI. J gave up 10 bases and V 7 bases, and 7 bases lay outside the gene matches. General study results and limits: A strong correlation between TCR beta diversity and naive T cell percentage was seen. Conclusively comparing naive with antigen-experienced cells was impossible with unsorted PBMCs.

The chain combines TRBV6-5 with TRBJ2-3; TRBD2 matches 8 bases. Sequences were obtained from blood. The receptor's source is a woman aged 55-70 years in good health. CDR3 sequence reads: CASTSSGSAQYF. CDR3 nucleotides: TGTGCCAGCACCTCAAGCGGGAGTGCGCAGTATTTT.